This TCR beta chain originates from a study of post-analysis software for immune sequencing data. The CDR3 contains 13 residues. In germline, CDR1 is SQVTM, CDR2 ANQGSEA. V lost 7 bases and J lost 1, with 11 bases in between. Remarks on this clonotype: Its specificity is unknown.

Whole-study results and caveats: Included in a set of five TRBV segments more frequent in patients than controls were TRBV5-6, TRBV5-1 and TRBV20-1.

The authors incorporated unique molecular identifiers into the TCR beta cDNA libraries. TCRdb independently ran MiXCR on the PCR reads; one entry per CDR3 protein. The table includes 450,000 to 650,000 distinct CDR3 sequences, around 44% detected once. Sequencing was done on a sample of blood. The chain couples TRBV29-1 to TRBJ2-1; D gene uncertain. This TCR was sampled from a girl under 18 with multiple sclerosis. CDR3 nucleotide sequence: TGCAGCGCCTCGGCAAGGTCCTACAATGAGCAGTTCTTC. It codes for CSASARSYNEQFF.